This T cell receptor beta chain was profiled in a study of control samples from healthy donors and cancer patients. Germline V gene sequence: CDR1 LNHDA, CDR2 SQIVND (reference sequence). CDR3 size: 14 residues. J lost 3 bases, V lost 5 bases, and 4 bases had no gene match. Sequencing was performed with immunoSEQ multiplex PCR; in TCRdb, only in-frame clones are kept and a portion is missing. Among 200,000 to 250,000 clones, roughly 94% were seen once, and the ten largest hold less than 1.6%. The J gene is TRBJ2-5, the V gene TRBV19, with TRBD1 matching over 9 bases. The sequence was collected from a man in his fifties or sixties in good health. The sequenced sample consisted of blood. The CDR3 reads CASSVTGGKETQYF. CDR3 sequence (DNA): TGTGCCAGTAGTGTGACAGGGGGAAAAGAGACCCAGTACTTC.